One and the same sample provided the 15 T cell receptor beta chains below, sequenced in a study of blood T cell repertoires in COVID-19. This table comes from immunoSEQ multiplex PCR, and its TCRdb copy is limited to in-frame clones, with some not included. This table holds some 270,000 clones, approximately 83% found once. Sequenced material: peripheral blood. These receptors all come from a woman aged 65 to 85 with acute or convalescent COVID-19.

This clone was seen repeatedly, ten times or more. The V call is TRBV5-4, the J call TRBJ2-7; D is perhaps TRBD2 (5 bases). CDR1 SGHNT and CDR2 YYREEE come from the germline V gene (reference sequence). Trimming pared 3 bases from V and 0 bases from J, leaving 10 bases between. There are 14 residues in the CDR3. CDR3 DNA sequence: TGTGCCAGCAGCTCGGCGGGTTACTCCTACGAGCAGTACTTC. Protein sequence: CASSSAGYSYEQYF.

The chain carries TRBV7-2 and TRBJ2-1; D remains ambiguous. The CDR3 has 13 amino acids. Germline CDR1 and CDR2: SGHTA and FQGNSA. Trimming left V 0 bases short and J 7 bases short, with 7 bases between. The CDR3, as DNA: TGTGCCAGCAGCTTAGCCCCCTCTAATGAGCAGTTCTTC. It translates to CASSLAPSNEQFF.

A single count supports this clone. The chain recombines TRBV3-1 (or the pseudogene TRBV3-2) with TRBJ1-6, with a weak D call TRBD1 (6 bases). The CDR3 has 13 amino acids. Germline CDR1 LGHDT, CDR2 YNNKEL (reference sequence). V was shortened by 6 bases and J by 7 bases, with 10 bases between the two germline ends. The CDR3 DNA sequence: TGTGCCAGCAGTTCCACAGGGAATTCACCCCTCCACTTT. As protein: CASSSTGNSPLHF.

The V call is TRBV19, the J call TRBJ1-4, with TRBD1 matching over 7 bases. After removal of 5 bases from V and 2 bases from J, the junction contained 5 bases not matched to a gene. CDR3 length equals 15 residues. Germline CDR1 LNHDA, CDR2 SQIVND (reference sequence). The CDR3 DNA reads TGTGCCAGTAGTCGCCAGGGGGAGACTAATGAAAAACTGTTTTTT. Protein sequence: CASSRQGETNEKLFF.

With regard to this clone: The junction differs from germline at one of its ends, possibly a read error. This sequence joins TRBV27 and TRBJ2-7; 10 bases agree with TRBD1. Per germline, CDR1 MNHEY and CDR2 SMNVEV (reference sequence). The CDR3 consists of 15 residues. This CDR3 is CASSWTGGTSHEQYF. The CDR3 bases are TGTGCCAGCAGTTGGACAGGGGGTACCTCCCACGAGCAGTACTTC.

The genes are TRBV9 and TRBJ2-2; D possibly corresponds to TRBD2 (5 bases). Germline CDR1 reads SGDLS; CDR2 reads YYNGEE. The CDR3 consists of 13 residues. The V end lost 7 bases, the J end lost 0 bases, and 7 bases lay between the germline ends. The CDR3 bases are TGTGCCAGCGAAGCGGCGAACACCGGGGAGCTGTTTTTT. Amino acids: CASEAANTGELFF.

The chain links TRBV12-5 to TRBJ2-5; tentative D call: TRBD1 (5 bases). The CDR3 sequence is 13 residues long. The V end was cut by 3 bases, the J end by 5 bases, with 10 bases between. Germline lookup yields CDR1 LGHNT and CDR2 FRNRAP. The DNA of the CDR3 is TGTGCTAGTGGTTTAGGGGTTATTGAGACCCAGTACTTC. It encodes CASGLGVIETQYF.

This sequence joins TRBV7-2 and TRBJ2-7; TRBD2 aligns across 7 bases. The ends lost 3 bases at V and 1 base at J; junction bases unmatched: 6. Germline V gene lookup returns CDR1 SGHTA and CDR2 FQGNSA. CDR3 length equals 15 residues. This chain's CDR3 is CASSLQDSGSYEQYF. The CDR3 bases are TGTGCCAGCAGCTTGCAAGATAGCGGGTCCTACGAGCAGTACTTC.

Here the CDR3 reads CASRPGLAGERTDTQYF. In DNA form, the CDR3 reads TGTGCCAGCAGACCGGGACTAGCGGGGGAACGCACAGATACGCAGTATTTT. The V gene is TRBV28, the J gene TRBJ2-3, with TRBD2 identical over 14 bases. The CDR3 contains 17 residues. CDR1 is MDHEN, CDR2 SYDVKM, per germline. V was clipped by 6 bases and J by 1 base; unmatched bases: 6.

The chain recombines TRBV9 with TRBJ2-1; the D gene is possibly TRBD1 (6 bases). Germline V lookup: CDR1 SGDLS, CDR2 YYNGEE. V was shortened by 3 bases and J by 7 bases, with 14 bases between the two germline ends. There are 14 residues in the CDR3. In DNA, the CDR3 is TGTGCCAGCAGCGGGAAAGGGACAACTAATGAGCAGTTCTTC. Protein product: CASSGKGTTNEQFF. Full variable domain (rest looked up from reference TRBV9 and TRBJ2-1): DSGVTQTPKHLITATGQRVTLRCSPRSGDLSVYWYQQSLDQGLQFLIQYYNGEERAKGNILERFSAQQFPDLHSELNLSSLELGDSALYFCASSGKGTTNEQFFGPGTRLTVL.

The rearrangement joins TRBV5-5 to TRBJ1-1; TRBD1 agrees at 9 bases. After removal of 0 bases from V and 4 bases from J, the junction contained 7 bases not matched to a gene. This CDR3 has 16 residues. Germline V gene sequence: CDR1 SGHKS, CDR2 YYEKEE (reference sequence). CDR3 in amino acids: CASSLGWDRVGTEAFF. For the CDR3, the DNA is TGTGCCAGCAGCTTGGGTTGGGACAGGGTGGGCACTGAAGCTTTCTTT.

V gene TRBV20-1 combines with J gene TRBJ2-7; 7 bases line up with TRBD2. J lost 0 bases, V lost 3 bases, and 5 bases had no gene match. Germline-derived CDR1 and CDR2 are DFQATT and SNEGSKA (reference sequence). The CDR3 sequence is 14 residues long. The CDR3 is CSASIGGNSYEQYF. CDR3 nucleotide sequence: TGCAGTGCTAGTATCGGGGGGAACTCCTACGAGCAGTACTTC.

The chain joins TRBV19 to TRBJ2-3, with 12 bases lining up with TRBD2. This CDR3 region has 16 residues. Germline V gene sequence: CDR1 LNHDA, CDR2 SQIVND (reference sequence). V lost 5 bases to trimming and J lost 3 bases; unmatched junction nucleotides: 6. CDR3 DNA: TGTGCCAGTAGTTGGACTAGCGGGGCTGGAACAGATACGCAGTATTTT. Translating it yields CASSWTSGAGTDTQYF.

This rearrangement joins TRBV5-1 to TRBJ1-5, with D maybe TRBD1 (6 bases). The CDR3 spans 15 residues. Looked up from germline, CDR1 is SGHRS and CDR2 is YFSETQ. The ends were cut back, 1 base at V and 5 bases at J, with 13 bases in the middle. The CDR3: CASSLSGQDHQPQHF. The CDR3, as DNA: TGCGCCAGCAGCTTGTCGGGACAAGACCATCAGCCCCAGCATTTT.

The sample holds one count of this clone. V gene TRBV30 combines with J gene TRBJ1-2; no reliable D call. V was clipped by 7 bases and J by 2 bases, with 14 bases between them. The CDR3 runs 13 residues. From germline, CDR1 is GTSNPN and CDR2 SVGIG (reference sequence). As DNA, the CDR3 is TGTGCCTTAAACGCCCGGCGGAACTATGGCTACACCTTC. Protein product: CALNARRNYGYTF.